This TCR beta chain came from a study of cytomegalovirus exposure and HLA in healthy donors. PCR used 60 Vbeta primers and 13 Jbeta primers. Sequenced by immunoSEQ multiplex PCR; TCRdb stores in-frame clones only, minus some. The table lists 130,000 or so clones, around 8.5% of them singletons. Germline CDR1 is SGHTS and CDR2 is YDEGEE. The CDR3 totals 16 residues. The V and J ends lost 2 bases and 6 bases, in that order; junction bases with no gene match: 7. This clonotype was sampled from a man aged 40-55 years in good health and CMV-seronegative. The chain joins TRBV5-8 to TRBJ1-5; 11 bases match TRBD1. What was sequenced was PBMCs. The CDR3 DNA follows: TGTGCCAGCAGCTTCTTACGGACAGGGGGCCTTCAGCCCCAGCATTTT. Translation: CASSFLRTGGLQPQHF.